One sample yielded the 8 T cell receptor beta chains listed below, sequenced in a study of cytomegalovirus exposure and HLA in healthy donors. The primer mix had 60 Vbeta and 13 Jbeta primers. Repertoires were generated with immunoSEQ multiplex PCR, while TCRdb's copy carries only in-frame clones and drops some. Seen here are 95,000 to 110,000 clones, approximately 66% observed once, and the top ten hold 3% to 4%. The source material was PBMCs. The receptor set was obtained from a woman in her fifties or sixties in good health and CMV-seronegative.

The chain links TRBV6-1 to TRBJ1-1; D may be TRBD1 (5 bases). Per germline, CDR1 MNHNS and CDR2 SASEGT. This CDR3 has 13 residues. V gave up 4 bases and J gave up 5 bases, with 11 bases separating them. The DNA for the CDR3 is TGTGCCAGCAGTGTGACAGTTAGAACTGAAGCTTTCTTT. This sequence encodes CASSVTVRTEAFF.

In its sample, this clone was seen a few times. The rearrangement links TRBV7-2 to TRBJ2-7; 9 bases map to TRBD1. V shed 1 base, J shed 1 base, and the junction held 5 bases outside the gene matches. The germline CDR1 and CDR2 sequences are SGHTA and FQGNSA. The CDR3 runs 16 residues. The CDR3 sequence is CASSLVGDRESYEQYF. CDR3 DNA sequence: TGTGCCAGCAGCTTAGTGGGGGACAGGGAATCCTACGAGCAGTACTTC.

This clone was recorded a few times. V and J are TRBV28 and TRBJ1-3; TRBD1 aligns across 11 bases. Germline V gene lookup returns CDR1 MDHEN and CDR2 SYDVKM. The CDR3 sequence is 13 residues long. V lost 4 bases to trimming and J lost 8 bases; unmatched junction nucleotides: 1. DNA for the CDR3: TGTGCCAGCAGTTCGGGACAGGGGGACACCATATATTTT. Protein product: CASSSGQGDTIYF. The full variable domain, with the rest looked up from reference TRBV28 and TRBJ1-3, is DVKVTQSSRYLVKRTGEKVFLECVQDMDHENMFWYRQDPGLGLRLIYFSYDVKMKEKGDIPEGYSVSREKKERFSLILESASTNQTSMYLCASSSGQGDTIYFGEGSWLTVV.

The rearrangement links TRBV11-2 to TRBJ1-1, with unresolved D. In germline, CDR1 is SGHAT, CDR2 FQNNGV. CDR3 length equals 15 residues. Trimming left V 3 bases short and J 1 base short, with 12 bases between. Written as DNA, the CDR3 is TGTGCCAGCAGCTTCGGATTCAACAGGAACACTGAAGCTTTCTTT. Translated, it gives CASSFGFNRNTEAFF.

The chain joins TRBV7-8 to TRBJ1-2; D may be TRBD1 (5 bases). The CDR3 is 16 residues long. Trimming cost V 4 bases and J 8 bases, with 23 bases left between them. Germline loops: CDR1 SGHVS, CDR2 FQNEAQ. This CDR3 is CASSYSRGVEDVGYTF. DNA of the CDR3: TGTGCCAGCAGCTATAGCCGGGGGGTCGAGGACGTCGGCTACACCTTC.

The chain is built from TRBV7-9 and TRBJ2-1; 7 nucleotides align to TRBD1. The V and J ends lost 4 bases and 3 bases, in that order; junction bases with no gene match: 6. The germline V gene has CDR1 SEHNR and CDR2 FQNEAQ (reference sequence). This CDR3 is 15 amino acids long. The CDR3: CASSSEGTDYNEQFF. The CDR3 DNA is TGTGCCAGCAGCTCAGAGGGGACAGACTACAATGAGCAGTTCTTC.

Comments on this clone: A far larger clone is off by one base, so a read error is likely. This CDR3 is CASSPGTGNQPQHF. CDR3 nucleotide sequence: TGTGCCAGCAGCCCCGGGACAGGCAATCAGCCCCAGCATTTT. V and J are TRBV4-2 and TRBJ1-5; 7 bases align to TRBD1. The length of the CDR3 is 14 residues. V was pared by 4 bases and J by 2 bases, with 2 bases of the junction left unmatched. Germline V CDR1 and CDR2: LGHNA, YNFKEQ.

Only a few counts were recorded for this clone. V gene TRBV10-3 combines with J gene TRBJ2-3; 10 bases map to TRBD2. The CDR3 spans 13 residues. V was pared by 11 bases and J by 2 bases, with 4 bases of the junction left unmatched. CDR1 is ENHRY, CDR2 SYGVKD, per germline. The CDR3 loop reads CASLAGFTDTQYF. CDR3 nucleotide sequence: TGTGCCTCACTAGCGGGGTTCACAGATACGCAGTATTTT.